This T cell receptor beta chain was documented in a study of OX40 agonist ivuxolimab in advanced cancers. Germline lookup yields CDR1 SGDLS and CDR2 YYNGEE. Between the trimmed V and J ends, which lost 3 bases and 7 bases, there was a span of 14 bases. CDR3 length: 14 amino acids. Profiled with immunoSEQ multiplex PCR; TCRdb holds only in-frame clones, not every one. The sample holds around 84,000 clones, 85% to 95% seen once. This receptor was identified in an adult with an advanced solid tumor such as melanoma, head and neck, liver or kidney cancer. This specimen was CD4+ or CD8+ T cells sorted from blood, taken in a trial of the OX40 agonist ivuxolimab. The chain joins TRBV9 to TRBJ2-1; a weak D match, TRBD1 (6 bases). The CDR3 reads CASSEGVGVNEQFF. CDR3 bases: TGTGCCAGCAGCGAGGGGGTAGGGGTGAATGAGCAGTTCTTC. The full variable domain, its missing parts supplied by reference TRBV9 and TRBJ2-1, is DSGVTQTPKHLITATGQRVTLRCSPRSGDLSVYWYQQSLDQGLQFLIQYYNGEERAKGNILERFSAQQFPDLHSELNLSSLELGDSALYFCASSEGVGVNEQFFGPGTRLTVL.